This T cell receptor (beta chain) was found in a study of identical twins. Unmatched junction bases numbered 8, after V lost 5 bases and J lost 6 bases. The CDR3 loop spans 14 amino acids. CDR1 KGHSH and CDR2 LQKENI come from the germline V gene. TCRdb re-called the 5' RACE reads with MiXCR, one entry per CDR3 protein. The sample holds roughly 690,000 distinct CDR3 sequences, 5.5% to 6.5% seen once. Points on this clonotype: Antigen: not known. This could be a read error, since a much larger clone is one nucleotide away.

Points from the study as a whole: There is a chance that invariant MAIT and iNKT cells partially muddied zero-insertion analyses.

The chain has TRBV18 and TRBJ2-7, with 9 positions matching TRBD2. The sample was naive T cells sorted from blood. This receptor was identified in a young man in good health. CDR3 protein: CASSVQGLAGEQYF. The CDR3 DNA follows: TGTGCCAGCTCAGTACAGGGACTAGCTGGCGAGCAGTACTTC.